This is a list of T cell receptor beta chains from one sample in a study of regulatory T cells in long-lasting Graves disease. TCRdb reanalysed the multiplex PCR reads using MiXCR and keeps one entry per CDR3 protein. Found here are under 500,000 distinct CDR3 sequences, roughly 17% of them singletons; the top ten hold roughly 10%. This sample also belongs to another study, concerning T cells in Graves' hyperthyroidism and ophthalmopathy.

The sample in question was peripheral blood mononuclear cells (PBMCs), obtained at new diagnosis, from a patient treated with antithyroid drugs. The receptors were sampled from a woman in her thirties with Graves disease. CDR3s leave out the opening cysteine and the closing phenylalanine or tryptophan. Each record gives: V gene, D gene, CDR3 protein. A D gene is named only where the DNA matches it firmly.

v_gene: TRBV28; d_gene: .; CDR3aa: ASSCPGTPNTEAF
v_gene: TRBV6-1; d_gene: .; CDR3aa: ASTGAGDTEAF
v_gene: TRBV2; d_gene: TRBD2; CDR3aa: ASLQWRGSTDTQY
v_gene: TRBV29-1; d_gene: TRBD1; CDR3aa: SVEDRVYEQY
v_gene: TRBV28; d_gene: TRBD2; CDR3aa: ACLADNSYEQY
v_gene: TRBV6-1; d_gene: TRBD1; CDR3aa: ATSGTGKSTEAF
v_gene: TRBV2; d_gene: TRBD2; CDR3aa: ASSPGLAGVSTDTQY
v_gene: TRBV10-3; d_gene: .; CDR3aa: AITEDRNQPQH
v_gene: TRBV15; d_gene: TRBD2; CDR3aa: ATSGGSGRTTDTQY
v_gene: TRBV6-1; d_gene: .; CDR3aa: ASHRKAETQY
v_gene: TRBV12-3/TRBV12-4; d_gene: .; CDR3aa: ASSLRDTEAF
v_gene: TRBV3-1; d_gene: .; CDR3aa: ASSQVRSALH
v_gene: TRBV28; d_gene: .; CDR3aa: ASSLNRSGGYT
v_gene: TRBV29-1; d_gene: .; CDR3aa: SVEGAHGTIY
v_gene: TRBV10-3; d_gene: .; CDR3aa: AIRDAAYEQY
v_gene: TRBV20-1; d_gene: .; CDR3aa: SARTNSSYNEQF
v_gene: TRBV30; d_gene: TRBD1; CDR3aa: AWEQGAVGNTIY
v_gene: TRBV28; d_gene: TRBD2; CDR3aa: ASSFGLAASYNEQF
v_gene: TRBV14; d_gene: .; CDR3aa: ASSPPRGPWGTGAF
v_gene: TRBV5-4; d_gene: .; CDR3aa: ASSSDGPDHYEQY
v_gene: TRBV6-5; d_gene: TRBD1; CDR3aa: ASSYAHDRGKDQPQH
v_gene: TRBV10-3; d_gene: .; CDR3aa: AISVNRASGGYT
v_gene: TRBV7-2; d_gene: TRBD1; CDR3aa: ASSFSGTGPYEQY
v_gene: TRBV7-2; d_gene: .; CDR3aa: ASSSQGLRETQY
v_gene: TRBV5-1; d_gene: TRBD2; CDR3aa: ASSRTSGRPFSYNEQF
v_gene: TRBV7-9; d_gene: TRBD2; CDR3aa: ASSAGLAVTFGTDTQY
v_gene: TRBV5-8; d_gene: .; CDR3aa: ASRNVRGRTGELF
v_gene: TRBV7-3; d_gene: TRBD2; CDR3aa: ASSPSGSDGNEQF
v_gene: TRBV3-1; d_gene: .; CDR3aa: ASSQEPVGEKLF
v_gene: TRBV19; d_gene: TRBD1; CDR3aa: ASSRFSGQGGPEAF
v_gene: TRBV14; d_gene: .; CDR3aa: ASSQEAAGTSPVERQPQH
v_gene: TRBV11-2; d_gene: TRBD1; CDR3aa: ASSRRGQKNYGYT
v_gene: TRBV12-5; d_gene: TRBD2; CDR3aa: ASGPQLAGGPDEQF
v_gene: TRBV28; d_gene: .; CDR3aa: ASITQGTEAF
v_gene: TRBV9; d_gene: TRBD2; CDR3aa: ASSLTLAGGNEQY
v_gene: TRBV19; d_gene: TRBD1; CDR3aa: ASSMTGGGGYT
v_gene: TRBV7-8; d_gene: .; CDR3aa: ASSGLLNTEAF
v_gene: TRBV11-2; d_gene: .; CDR3aa: ASSLGSGGPGDTQY
v_gene: TRBV20-1; d_gene: TRBD2; CDR3aa: SASGGTRDVGQY
v_gene: TRBV12-3/TRBV12-4; d_gene: .; CDR3aa: ASSLWGATEAF
v_gene: TRBV6-5; d_gene: .; CDR3aa: ASSYSSGIAGNTIY
v_gene: TRBV29-1; d_gene: TRBD1; CDR3aa: SALGRQGNTEAF